This T cell receptor (beta chain) was captured by sequencing in a study of T cells after yellow fever vaccination. Broader study findings: Post-booster samples contained most primary-vaccination clones (nearly 98% CD4, less than 90% CD8). It was a weaker secondary response, yet one that peaked faster, at day 5 versus 15. FACS-sorted repertoires could harbor abundant contaminating bulk-population clonotypes.

The authors made TCR cDNA by 5'RACE template switching, adding a universal primer site and UMIs. TCRdb ran MiXCR on the 5' RACE reads and lists one entry per CDR3 protein. The sample has just under 600,000 distinct CDR3 sequences; roughly 13% are singletons. For this clonotype: Its matching antigen is unknown.

This material consisted of PBMCs, taken on the day of the yellow fever booster vaccination. The sequence derives from a man aged 25 to 40 who received the YFV17D yellow fever vaccine.

The CDR3 nucleotides are TGTGCCAGCAGTTACTCCCGCCCTACCCCTTCGGTATACGAGCAGTACTTC. It codes for CASSYSRPTPSVYEQYF. V gene TRBV6-5 combines with J gene TRBJ2-7; the D is unclear. The CDR3 sequence is 17 residues long. V was clipped by 0 bases and J by 4 bases, with 19 bases between them. Germline lookup yields CDR1 MNHEY and CDR2 SVGAGI.